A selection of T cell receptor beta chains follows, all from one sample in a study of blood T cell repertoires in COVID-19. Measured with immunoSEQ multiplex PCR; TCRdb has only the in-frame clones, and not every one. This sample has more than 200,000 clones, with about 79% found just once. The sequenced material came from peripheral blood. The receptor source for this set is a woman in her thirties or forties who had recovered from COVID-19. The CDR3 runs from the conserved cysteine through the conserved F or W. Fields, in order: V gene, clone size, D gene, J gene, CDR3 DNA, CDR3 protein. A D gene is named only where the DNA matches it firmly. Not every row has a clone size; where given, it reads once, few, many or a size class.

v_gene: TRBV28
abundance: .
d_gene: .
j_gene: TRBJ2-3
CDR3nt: TGTGCCAGCAGTTCAGGCGGAGGCGGAGATACGCAGTATTTT
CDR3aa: CASSSGGGGDTQYF

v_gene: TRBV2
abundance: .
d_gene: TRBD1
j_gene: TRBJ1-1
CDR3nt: TGTGCCTCCCAGATAGGACAGGGCTCCACTGAAGCTTTCTTT
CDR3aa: CASQIGQGSTEAFF

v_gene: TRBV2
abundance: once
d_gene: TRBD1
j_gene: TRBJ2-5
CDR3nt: TGTGCCAGCAGTGACAGGGGGCAAGGGACCCAGTACTTC
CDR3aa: CASSDRGQGTQYF

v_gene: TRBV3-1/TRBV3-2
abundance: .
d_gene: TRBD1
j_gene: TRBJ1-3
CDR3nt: TGTGCCAGCAGCCCGACAGGGGACGGAAACACCATATATTTT
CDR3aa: CASSPTGDGNTIYF

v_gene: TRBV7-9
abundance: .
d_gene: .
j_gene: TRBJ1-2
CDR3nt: TGTGCCAATACCCCCCGGGACGGGAGCTATGGCTACACCTTC
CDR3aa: CANTPRDGSYGYTF

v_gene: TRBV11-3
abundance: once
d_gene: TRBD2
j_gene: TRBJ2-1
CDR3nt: TGTGCCAGCAGCTATGCCAGGACTAGCGGACATGAGCAGTTCTTC
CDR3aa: CASSYARTSGHEQFF

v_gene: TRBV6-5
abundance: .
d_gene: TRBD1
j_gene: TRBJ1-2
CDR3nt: TGTGCCAGCACCCGACAGGGGGTGTATGGCTACACCTTC
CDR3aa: CASTRQGVYGYTF

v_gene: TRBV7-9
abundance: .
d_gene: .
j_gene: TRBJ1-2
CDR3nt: TGTGCCAGCAGACGAAGTCGGGAGGGAGGCTACACCTTC
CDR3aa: CASRRSREGGYTF

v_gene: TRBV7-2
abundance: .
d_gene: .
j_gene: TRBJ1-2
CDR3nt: TGTGCCAGCAGCTTAGGGACAGATTATGGCTACACCTTC
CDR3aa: CASSLGTDYGYTF

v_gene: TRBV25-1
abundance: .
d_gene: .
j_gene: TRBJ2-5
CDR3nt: TGTGCCAGCAGTGAATTCGGGGACGGGGGAGAGACCCAGTACTTC
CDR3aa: CASSEFGDGGETQYF

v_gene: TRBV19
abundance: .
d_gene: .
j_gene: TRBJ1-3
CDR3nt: TGTGCCAGTAAGCAGGTCTCTGGAAACACCATATATTTT
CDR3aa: CASKQVSGNTIYF

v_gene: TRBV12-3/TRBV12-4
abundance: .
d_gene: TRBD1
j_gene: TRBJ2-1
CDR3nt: TGTGCCAGCAGTTGGGACAGGGCAAATGAGCAGTTCTTC
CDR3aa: CASSWDRANEQFF

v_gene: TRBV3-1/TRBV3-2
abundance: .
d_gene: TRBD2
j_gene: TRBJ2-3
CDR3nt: TGTGCCAGCAGCGCAAGTCTAGCGGGGGTGGGCACAGATACGCAGTATTTT
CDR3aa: CASSASLAGVGTDTQYF

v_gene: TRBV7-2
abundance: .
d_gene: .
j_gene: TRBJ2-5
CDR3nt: TGTGCCAGCAGCAGAGACAGTACCCAAGAGACCCAGTACTTC
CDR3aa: CASSRDSTQETQYF

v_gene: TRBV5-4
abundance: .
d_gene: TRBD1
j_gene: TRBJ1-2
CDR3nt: TGTGCCAGCAAAAGGACAGGGGGGGTTAACTATGGCTACACCTTC
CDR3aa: CASKRTGGVNYGYTF

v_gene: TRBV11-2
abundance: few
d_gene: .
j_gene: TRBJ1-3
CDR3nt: TGTGCCAGCAGCTTTGGGACTGCCGGAAACACCATATATTTT
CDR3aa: CASSFGTAGNTIYF

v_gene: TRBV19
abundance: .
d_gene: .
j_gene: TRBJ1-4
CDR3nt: TGTGCCACCGGAGGGCAACCTGCAACTAATGAAAAACTGTTTTTT
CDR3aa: CATGGQPATNEKLFF

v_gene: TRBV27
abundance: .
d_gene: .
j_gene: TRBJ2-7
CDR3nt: TGTGCCAGCAGTTGGCAGGGGGGCCCCTACGAGCAGTACTTC
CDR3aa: CASSWQGGPYEQYF

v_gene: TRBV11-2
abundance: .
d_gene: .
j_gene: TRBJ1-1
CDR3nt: TGTGCCAGCAGCCGAGGGCCTATTGAAGCTTTCTTT
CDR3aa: CASSRGPIEAFF

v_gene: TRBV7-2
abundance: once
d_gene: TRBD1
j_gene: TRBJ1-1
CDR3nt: TGTGCCAGCACCGGGACAGGGCACACTGAAGCTTTCTTT
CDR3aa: CASTGTGHTEAFF

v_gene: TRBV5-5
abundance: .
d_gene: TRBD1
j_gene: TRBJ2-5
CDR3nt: TGTGCCAGCAGCTTGGCGGGGACAGGAGTGGAGACCCAGTACTTC
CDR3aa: CASSLAGTGVETQYF

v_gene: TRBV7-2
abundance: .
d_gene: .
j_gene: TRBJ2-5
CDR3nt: TGTGCCAGCAGCTTTGGGGGCGGAGAGACCCAGTACTTC
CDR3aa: CASSFGGGETQYF

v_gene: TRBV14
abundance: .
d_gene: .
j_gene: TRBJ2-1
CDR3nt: TGTGCCAGCAACCCTTCGGGGTACTCCTACAATGAGCAGTTCTTC
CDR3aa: CASNPSGYSYNEQFF

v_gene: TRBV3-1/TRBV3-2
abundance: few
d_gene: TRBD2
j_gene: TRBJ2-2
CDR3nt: TGTGCCAGCAGCTACCTTTTGGGGGGGTCCGGGGAGCTGTTTTTT
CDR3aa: CASSYLLGGSGELFF

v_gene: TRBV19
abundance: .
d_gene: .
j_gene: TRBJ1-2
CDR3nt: TGTGCCAGTACTGACAGGACCGTCTATGGCTACACCTTC
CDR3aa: CASTDRTVYGYTF

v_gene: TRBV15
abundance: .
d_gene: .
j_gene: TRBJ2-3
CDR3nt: TGTGCCACCAGCAGCATGACCCTAGGCACAGATACGCAGTATTTT
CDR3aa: CATSSMTLGTDTQYF

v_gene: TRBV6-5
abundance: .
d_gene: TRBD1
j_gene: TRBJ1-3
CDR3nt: TGTGCCAGCAGTTCCTCGGGACAGTCGCCTGGAAACACCATATATTTT
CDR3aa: CASSSSGQSPGNTIYF

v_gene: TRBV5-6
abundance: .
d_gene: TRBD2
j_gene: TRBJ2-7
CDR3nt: TGTGCCAGCAGTGGGGACGGGCTAGCGGGGGTAGGATACGAGCAGTACTTC
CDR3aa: CASSGDGLAGVGYEQYF

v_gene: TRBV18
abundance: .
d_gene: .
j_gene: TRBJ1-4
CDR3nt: TGTGCCAGCACCACGGCAGGGGTAAATGAAAAACTGTTTTTT
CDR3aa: CASTTAGVNEKLFF

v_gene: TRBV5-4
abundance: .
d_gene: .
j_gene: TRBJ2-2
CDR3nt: TGTGCCAGCAGCTTGGCGGGGGGCCTCCCCGGGGAGCTGTTTTTT
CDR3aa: CASSLAGGLPGELFF

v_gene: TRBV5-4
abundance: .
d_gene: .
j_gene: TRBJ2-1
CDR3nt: TGTGCCAGCAGCACAGGGAGTGGGCGGGACAATGAGCAGTTCTTC
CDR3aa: CASSTGSGRDNEQFF

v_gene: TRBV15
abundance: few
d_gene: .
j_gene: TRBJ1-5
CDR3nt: TGTGCCACCAGCAGGATCATTCGGCAGCCCCAGCATTTT
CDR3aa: CATSRIIRQPQHF

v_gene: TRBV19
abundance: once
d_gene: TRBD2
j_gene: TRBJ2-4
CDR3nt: TGTGCCAGTAGTAACGCGGGGGACATTCAGTACTTC
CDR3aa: CASSNAGDIQYF